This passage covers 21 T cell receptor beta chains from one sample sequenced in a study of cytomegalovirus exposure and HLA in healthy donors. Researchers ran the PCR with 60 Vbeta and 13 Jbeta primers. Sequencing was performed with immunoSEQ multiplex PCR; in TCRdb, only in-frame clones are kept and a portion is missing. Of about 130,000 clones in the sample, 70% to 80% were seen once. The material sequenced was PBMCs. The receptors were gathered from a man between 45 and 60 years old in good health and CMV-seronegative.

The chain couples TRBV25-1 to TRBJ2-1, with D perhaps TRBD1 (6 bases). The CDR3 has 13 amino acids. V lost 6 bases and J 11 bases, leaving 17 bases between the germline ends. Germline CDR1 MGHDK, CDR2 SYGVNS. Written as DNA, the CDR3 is TGTGCCAGCAGAGCAGACAGGTTCGGACAGCAGTTCTTC. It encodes CASRADRFGQQFF.

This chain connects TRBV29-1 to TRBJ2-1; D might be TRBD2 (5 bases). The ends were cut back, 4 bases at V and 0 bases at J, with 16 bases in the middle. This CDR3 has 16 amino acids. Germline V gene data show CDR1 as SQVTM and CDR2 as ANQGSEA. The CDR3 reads CSVGGSASSSYNEQFF. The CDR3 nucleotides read TGCAGCGTTGGTGGTAGCGCCTCGAGCTCCTACAATGAGCAGTTCTTC.

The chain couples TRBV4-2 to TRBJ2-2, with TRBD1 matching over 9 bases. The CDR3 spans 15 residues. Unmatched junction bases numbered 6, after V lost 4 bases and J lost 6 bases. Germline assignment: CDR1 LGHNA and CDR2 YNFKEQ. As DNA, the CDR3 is TGTGCCAGCAGCCTCCGGACAGGGGAGGCCGGGGAGCTGTTTTTT. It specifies CASSLRTGEAGELFF.

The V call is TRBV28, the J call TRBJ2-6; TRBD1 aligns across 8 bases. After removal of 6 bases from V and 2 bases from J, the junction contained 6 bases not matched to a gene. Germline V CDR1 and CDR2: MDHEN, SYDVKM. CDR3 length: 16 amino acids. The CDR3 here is CASSLPGGAGANVLTF. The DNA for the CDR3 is TGTGCCAGCAGCCTCCCAGGGGGCGCTGGGGCCAACGTCCTGACTTTC. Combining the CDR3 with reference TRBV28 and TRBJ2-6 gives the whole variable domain DVKVTQSSRYLVKRTGEKVFLECVQDMDHENMFWYRQDPGLGLRLIYFSYDVKMKEKGDIPEGYSVSREKKERFSLILESASTNQTSMYLCASSLPGGAGANVLTFGAGSRLTVL.

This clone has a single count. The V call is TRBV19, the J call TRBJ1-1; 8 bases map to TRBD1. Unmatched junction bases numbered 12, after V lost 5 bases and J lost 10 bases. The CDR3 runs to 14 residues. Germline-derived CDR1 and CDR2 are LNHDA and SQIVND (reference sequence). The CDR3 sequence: CASSGNAGDRRAFF. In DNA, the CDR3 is TGTGCCAGTAGTGGGAACGCGGGGGACAGGCGAGCTTTCTTT.

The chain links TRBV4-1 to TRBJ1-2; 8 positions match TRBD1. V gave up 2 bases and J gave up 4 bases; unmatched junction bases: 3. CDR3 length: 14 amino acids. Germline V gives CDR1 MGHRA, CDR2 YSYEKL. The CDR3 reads CASSQLRGLYGYTF. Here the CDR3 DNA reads TGCGCCAGCAGCCAACTCAGGGGGCTCTATGGCTACACCTTC.

DNA for the CDR3: TGTGCCAGCAGTGAGACAGGGTTTTGGGGCTATGGCTACACCTTC. Residues: CASSETGFWGYGYTF. The chain uses TRBV2 and TRBJ1-2; 7 nucleotides line up with TRBD1. The CDR3 consists of 15 residues. Germline CDR1 reads SNHLY; CDR2 reads FYNNEI. V dropped 3 bases and J dropped 4; count of bases not matched to a gene: 8.

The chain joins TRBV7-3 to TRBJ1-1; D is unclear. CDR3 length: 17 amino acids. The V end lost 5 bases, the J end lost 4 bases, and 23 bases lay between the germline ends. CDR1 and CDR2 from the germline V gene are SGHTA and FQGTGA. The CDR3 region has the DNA TGTGCCAGCAGCCTAGGGTCGATAAGGGCCGAGGGCACTGAAGCTTTCTTT. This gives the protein CASSLGSIRAEGTEAFF.

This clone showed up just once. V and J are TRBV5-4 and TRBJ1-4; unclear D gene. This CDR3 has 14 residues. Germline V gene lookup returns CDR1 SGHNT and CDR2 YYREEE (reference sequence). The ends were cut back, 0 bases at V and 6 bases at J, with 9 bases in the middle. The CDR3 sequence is CASSLAGGDEKLFF. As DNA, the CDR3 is TGTGCCAGCAGCTTGGCCGGAGGTGATGAAAAACTGTTTTTT.

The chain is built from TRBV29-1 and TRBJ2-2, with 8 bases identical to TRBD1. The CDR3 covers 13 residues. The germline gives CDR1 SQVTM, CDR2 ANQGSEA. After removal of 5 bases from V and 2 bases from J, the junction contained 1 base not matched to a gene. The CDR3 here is CSVQGANTGELFF. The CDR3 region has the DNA TGCAGCGTTCAGGGGGCTAACACCGGGGAGCTGTTTTTT.

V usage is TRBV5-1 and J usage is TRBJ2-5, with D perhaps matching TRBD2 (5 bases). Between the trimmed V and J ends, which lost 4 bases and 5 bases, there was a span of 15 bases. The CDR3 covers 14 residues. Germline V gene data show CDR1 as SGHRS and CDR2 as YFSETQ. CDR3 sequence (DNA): TGCGCCAGCAGCACATCGACGGGGAAGGAGACCCAGTACTTC. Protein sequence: CASSTSTGKETQYF.

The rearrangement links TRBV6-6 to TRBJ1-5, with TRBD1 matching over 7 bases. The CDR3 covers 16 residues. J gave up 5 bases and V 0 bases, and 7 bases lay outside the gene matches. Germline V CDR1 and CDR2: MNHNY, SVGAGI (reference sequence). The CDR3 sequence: CASSYSVGGEYQPQHF. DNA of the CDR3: TGTGCCAGCAGTTACTCAGTAGGGGGCGAATATCAGCCCCAGCATTTT.

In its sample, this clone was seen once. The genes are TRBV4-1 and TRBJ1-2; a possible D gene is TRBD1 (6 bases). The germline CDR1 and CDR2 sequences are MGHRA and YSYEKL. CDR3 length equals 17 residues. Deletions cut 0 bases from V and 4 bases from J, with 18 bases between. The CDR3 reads CASSQDHQGLLSYGYTF. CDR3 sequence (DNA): TGCGCCAGCAGCCAAGATCATCAGGGGTTGCTTAGCTATGGCTACACCTTC.

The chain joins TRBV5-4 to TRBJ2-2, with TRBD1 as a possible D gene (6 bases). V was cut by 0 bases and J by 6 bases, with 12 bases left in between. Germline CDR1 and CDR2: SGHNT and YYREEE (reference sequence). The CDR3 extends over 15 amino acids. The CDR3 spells CASSLALGAAGELFF. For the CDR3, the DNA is TGTGCCAGCAGCTTGGCGCTGGGGGCGGCCGGGGAGCTGTTTTTT.

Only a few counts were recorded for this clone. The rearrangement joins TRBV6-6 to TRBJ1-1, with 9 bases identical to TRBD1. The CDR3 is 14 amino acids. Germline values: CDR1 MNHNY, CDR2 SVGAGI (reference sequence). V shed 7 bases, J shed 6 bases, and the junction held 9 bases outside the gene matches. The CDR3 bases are TGTGCCAGCATTTCCGGGACAGGGTCCGCTGAAGCTTTCTTT. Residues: CASISGTGSAEAFF.

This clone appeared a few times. The CDR3 nucleotides read TGTGTCAGAAGCTTCCCCCACGCACAGGGCTACAATGAGCAGTTCTTC. Its protein product is CVRSFPHAQGYNEQFF. The genes are TRBV7-5 and TRBJ2-1; TRBD1, the table's D call, lacks a check against the DNA. TRBV7-5 is reported as a pseudogene. This CDR3 is 16 amino acids long.

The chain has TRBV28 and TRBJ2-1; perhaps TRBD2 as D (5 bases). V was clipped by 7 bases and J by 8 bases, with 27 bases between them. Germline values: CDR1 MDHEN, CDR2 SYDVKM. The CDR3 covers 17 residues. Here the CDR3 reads CASNSLGDTIGFDEQFF. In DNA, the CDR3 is TGTGCCAGCAACTCCTTGGGAGACACGATTGGATTCGATGAGCAGTTCTTC. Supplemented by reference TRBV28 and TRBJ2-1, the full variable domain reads DVKVTQSSRYLVKRTGEKVFLECVQDMDHENMFWYRQDPGLGLRLIYFSYDVKMKEKGDIPEGYSVSREKKERFSLILESASTNQTSMYLCASNSLGDTIGFDEQFFGPGTRLTVL.

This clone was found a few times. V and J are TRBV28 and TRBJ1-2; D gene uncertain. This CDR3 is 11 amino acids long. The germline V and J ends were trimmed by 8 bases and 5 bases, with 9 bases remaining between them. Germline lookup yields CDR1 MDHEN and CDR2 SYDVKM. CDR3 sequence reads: CASGYRYGYTF. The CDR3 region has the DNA TGTGCCAGCGGATACAGATATGGCTACACCTTC.

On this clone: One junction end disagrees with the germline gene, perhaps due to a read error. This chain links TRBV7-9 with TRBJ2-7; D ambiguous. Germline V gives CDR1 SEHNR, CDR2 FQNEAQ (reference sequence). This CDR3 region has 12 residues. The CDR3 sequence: CSSSFSGYEQYF. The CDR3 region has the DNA TGTTCCAGCAGCTTTTCAGGCTACGAGCAGTACTTC.

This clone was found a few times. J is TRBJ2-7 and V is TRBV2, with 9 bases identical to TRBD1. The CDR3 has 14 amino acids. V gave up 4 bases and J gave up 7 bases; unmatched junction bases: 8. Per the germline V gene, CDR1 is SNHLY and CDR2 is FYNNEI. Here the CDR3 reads CASSVTGGLGEQYF. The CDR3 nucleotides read TGTGCCAGCAGTGTTACAGGGGGCTTGGGGGAGCAGTACTTC.

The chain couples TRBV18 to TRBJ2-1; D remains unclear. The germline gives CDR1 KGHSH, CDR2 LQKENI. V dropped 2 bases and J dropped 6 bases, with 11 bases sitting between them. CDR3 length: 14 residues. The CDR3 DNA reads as TGTGCCAGCTCACCAGACGTTAGGAGCAATGAGCAGTTCTTC. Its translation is CASSPDVRSNEQFF. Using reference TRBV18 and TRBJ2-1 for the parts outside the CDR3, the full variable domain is NAGVMQNPRHLVRRRGQEARLRCSPMKGHSHVYWYRQLPEEGLKFMVYLQKENIIDESGMPKERFSAEFPKEGPSILRIQQVVRGDSAAYFCASSPDVRSNEQFFGPGTRLTVL.